A single sample is the source of the 32 T cell receptor beta chains below, sequenced in a study of T cells in Graves' hyperthyroidism and ophthalmopathy. RNA transcripts served as the template for amplifying TCR beta CDR3 regions. HTBI primers were employed in a first-round RT-PCR of the TCR CDR3. TCRdb used MiXCR to reprocess the multiplex PCR reads, holding one entry per CDR3 protein. This table holds 110,000 to 150,000 distinct CDR3 sequences, approximately 20% found once. The sequenced sample consisted of blood. Source of these receptors: a woman in her 50s with Graves' hyperthyroidism that later progressed to Graves' ophthalmopathy.

This clonotype was seen repeatedly, ten times or more. The chain combines TRBV6-5 with TRBJ1-2; 7 nucleotides align to TRBD1. The CDR3 sequence is 14 residues long. CDR1 and CDR2 from the germline V gene are MNHEY and SVGAGI. The V gene end was trimmed by 3 bases and the J gene end by 8 bases; junction bases not matched to a gene: 9. Written as DNA, the CDR3 is TGTGCCAGCAGTTATCGACAGGGTACGGGGGGCTACACCTTC. It is translated as CASSYRQGTGGYTF.

The chain links TRBV28 to TRBJ2-7; 9 nucleotides match TRBD1. The V gene end was trimmed by 0 bases and the J gene end by 3 bases; junction bases not matched to a gene: 0. This CDR3 is built from 14 residues. Germline CDR1 reads MDHEN; CDR2 reads SYDVKM. In nucleotides, the CDR3 is TGTGCCAGCAGTTTATGGGACAGGGGCTACGAGCAGTACTTC. This translates into CASSLWDRGYEQYF. Full variable domain (remainder filled in from reference TRBV28 and TRBJ2-7): DVKVTQSSRYLVKRTGEKVFLECVQDMDHENMFWYRQDPGLGLRLIYFSYDVKMKEKGDIPEGYSVSREKKERFSLILESASTNQTSMYLCASSLWDRGYEQYFGPGTRLTVT.

This clonotype appeared a few times. This chain uses TRBV10-3 with TRBJ2-2, with D perhaps matching TRBD1 (6 bases). Trimming took off 6 bases at V and 6 bases at J, with 14 bases between the two ends. The CDR3 runs 14 residues. The V gene's germline CDR1 is ENHRY and CDR2 SYGVKD. Here the CDR3 reads CAIRAQGPAGELFF. The CDR3 DNA reads TGTGCCATCAGAGCACAGGGACCGGCCGGGGAGCTGTTTTTT.

This clonotype was picked up a small number of times. V usage is TRBV20-1 and J usage is TRBJ1-6; D is possibly TRBD1 (5 bases). V lost 7 bases, J lost 4 bases, and 20 bases lay in between. The germline gives CDR1 DFQATT, CDR2 SNEGSKA (reference sequence). The CDR3 has 16 residues. The DNA of the CDR3 is TGCAGTGTCCCAAAGGAGGGCGAGGGGTATAATTCACCCCTCCACTTT. This sequence encodes CSVPKEGEGYNSPLHF.

This clonotype was observed many times. This sequence joins TRBV5-1 and TRBJ1-4; unclear D gene. Germline V CDR1 and CDR2: SGHRS, YFSETQ. The V end lost 3 bases, the J end lost 5 bases, and 8 bases lay between the germline ends. The CDR3 length is 13 residues. The CDR3 protein is CASSSTVNEKLFF. CDR3 nucleotides: TGCGCCAGCAGCTCCACGGTGAATGAAAAACTGTTTTTT.

This clonotype was observed many times. V gene TRBV7-8 combines with J gene TRBJ1-2, with 7 nucleotides matching TRBD1. The CDR3 covers 14 residues. Germline CDR1 reads SGHVS; CDR2 reads FQNEAQ. V lost 3 bases to trimming and J lost 3 bases; unmatched junction nucleotides: 4. The CDR3 DNA reads as TGTGCCAGCAGCTTGGCAGGGGGTTACTATGGCTACACCTTC. Translated, it gives CASSLAGGYYGYTF.

The table lists this clonotype with many counts. CDR3 region: CASMRDNYEQYF. The DNA of the CDR3 is TGTGCCAGCATGCGGGACAACTACGAGCAGTACTTC. The chain uses TRBV6-1 and TRBJ2-7; either TRBD1 or TRBD2 may supply D (6 bases each). Trimming cost V 7 bases and J 3 bases, with 10 bases left between them. CDR1 and CDR2 from the germline V gene are MNHNS and SASEGT. The CDR3 spans 12 residues.

This clonotype has ten or more counts. The rearrangement joins TRBV28 to TRBJ2-7; tentatively, D is TRBD2 (5 bases). Germline CDR1 and CDR2: MDHEN and SYDVKM. The CDR3 length is 14 residues. Trimming left V 7 bases short and J 0 bases short, with 13 bases between. The CDR3 reads CASTRESSSYEQYF. The DNA for the CDR3 is TGTGCCAGCACGAGGGAGAGTAGCTCCTACGAGCAGTACTTC.

This clonotype was counted a few times. The rearrangement links TRBV24-1 to TRBJ2-1; 11 bases are a match to TRBD2. Looked up from germline, CDR1 is KGHDR and CDR2 is SFDVKD. The CDR3 covers 17 residues. V gave up 3 bases and J gave up 9 bases; unmatched junction bases: 12. CDR3 residues: CATSDPRASGRRGEQFF. The DNA of the CDR3 is TGTGCCACCAGTGATCCCCGGGCTAGCGGGAGGAGGGGTGAGCAGTTCTTC.

The rearrangement links TRBV11-2 to TRBJ2-7; 9 positions match TRBD1. Germline CDR1 is SGHAT and CDR2 is FQNNGV. CDR3 length equals 16 residues. V was pared by 6 bases and J by 5 bases, with 14 bases of the junction left unmatched. In DNA form, the CDR3 reads TGTGCCAGCAGTCGGGGATTAGGGGGACAGGGTCACGAGCAGTACTTC. Protein sequence: CASSRGLGGQGHEQYF.

This clonotype was found many times. This rearrangement joins TRBV5-1 to TRBJ2-5, with D perhaps matching TRBD2 (5 bases). Germline CDR1 and CDR2: SGHRS and YFSETQ. The CDR3 sequence is 14 residues long. Trimming removed 3 bases at V and 5 bases at J, with 14 bases between. Written as DNA, the CDR3 is TGCGCCAGCAGCTCAACCTCAGCGGATGAGACCCAGTACTTC. It translates to CASSSTSADETQYF.

The chain uses TRBV30 and TRBJ1-1, with 7 bases fitting TRBD1. The V gene end was trimmed by 4 bases and the J gene end by 0 bases; junction bases not matched to a gene: 5. This CDR3 is 14 amino acids long. From germline, CDR1 is GTSNPN and CDR2 SVGIG (reference sequence). The CDR3 bases are TGTGCCTGGACATGGGACAGCTTGAACACTGAAGCTTTCTTT. Its translation is CAWTWDSLNTEAFF. Using reference TRBV30 and TRBJ1-1 for the parts outside the CDR3, the full variable domain is SQTIHQWPATLVQPVGSPLSLECTVEGTSNPNLYWYRQAAGRGLQLLFYSVGIGQISSEVPQNLSASRPQDRQFILSSKKLLLSDSGFYLCAWTWDSLNTEAFFGQGTRLTVV.

In this sample, this clonotype turned up many times. The chain recombines TRBV5-1 with TRBJ2-7; D uncertain. Germline-derived CDR1 and CDR2 are SGHRS and YFSETQ. The CDR3 totals 14 residues. The germline V and J ends were trimmed by 1 base and 2 bases, with 10 bases remaining between them. The CDR3 DNA follows: TGCGCCAGCAGCTTGATCGTAGCACCCTACGAGCAGTACTTC. Encoded protein: CASSLIVAPYEQYF.

The chain joins TRBV12-3 or TRBV12-4 to TRBJ2-1; TRBD1 agrees at 8 bases. The J segment lost 5 bases and the V segment lost 5 bases, leaving 11 bases of the junction unmatched. This CDR3 spans 16 amino acids. The DNA for the CDR3 is TGTGCCAGCAGTCTCCCCCGGACAGGGATTAACAATGAGCAGTTCTTC. It yields the protein CASSLPRTGINNEQFF.

V and J are TRBV11-2 and TRBJ1-1; D remains ambiguous. V lost 6 bases to trimming and J lost 4 bases, with 15 bases between them. CDR1 is SGHAT, CDR2 FQNNGV, per germline. The CDR3 length is 14 residues. The CDR3 is CASRIGYGSTEAFF. CDR3 nucleotide sequence: TGTGCCAGCAGGATAGGTTATGGTAGCACTGAAGCTTTCTTT.

The chain employs TRBV29-1 and TRBJ1-2, with D possibly being TRBD1 (6 bases). CDR1 SQVTM and CDR2 ANQGSEA come from the germline V gene. The CDR3 extends over 11 amino acids. Deletions cut 7 bases from V and 8 bases from J, with 14 bases between. DNA of the CDR3: TGCAGCGCTGATGCAGGGGTCGGCTACACCTTC. Amino acid sequence: CSADAGVGYTF.

In this sample, this clonotype turned up many times. J is TRBJ2-7 and V is TRBV11-2; 7 positions agree with TRBD2. Germline CDR1 reads SGHAT; CDR2 reads FQNNGV. With 6 bases clipped from V and 7 bases from J, the junction kept 6 bases outside the gene matches. There are 12 residues in the CDR3. CDR3: CASRTNGGEQYF. As DNA, the CDR3 is TGTGCCAGCAGGACAAACGGGGGGGAGCAGTACTTC.

This clonotype was counted ten times or more. The chain joins TRBV29-1 to TRBJ2-4; D possibly corresponds to TRBD2 (6 bases). The germline V gene has CDR1 SQVTM and CDR2 ANQGSEA. The CDR3 is made up of 15 amino acids. V lost 2 bases, J lost 0 bases, and 11 bases lay in between. CDR3 protein: CSVELAEKAKNIQYF. Written as DNA, the CDR3 is TGCAGCGTTGAATTAGCGGAAAAAGCCAAAAACATTCAGTACTTC.

The chain couples TRBV6-4 to TRBJ2-1; 9 nucleotides align to TRBD2. The CDR3 covers 16 residues. Germline CDR1 reads MRHNA; CDR2 reads SNTAGT. Trimming took 4 bases from V and 2 from J; bases not matched to a gene: 6. CDR3 loop: CASSARSGSTYNEQFF. In nucleotides, the CDR3 is TGTGCCAGCAGTGCTCGTAGCGGGAGTACCTACAATGAGCAGTTCTTC.

This clonotype was picked up many times. The chain uses TRBV20-1 and TRBJ2-7, with 11 bases matching TRBD1. V was clipped by 0 bases and J by 3 bases; unmatched bases: 4. CDR1 is DFQATT, CDR2 SNEGSKA, per germline (reference sequence). This CDR3 contains 15 residues. The CDR3 spells CSARDGGTGGYEQYF. CDR3 DNA: TGCAGTGCTAGAGATGGGGGGACAGGGGGCTACGAGCAGTACTTC.

At least ten counts were recorded for this clonotype. V and J are TRBV29-1 and TRBJ2-7; 10 positions match TRBD2. CDR3 length: 14 residues. Trimming at V came to 7 bases and at J to 6 bases, leaving 12 bases not matched to a gene. Germline CDR1 reads SQVTM; CDR2 reads ANQGSEA. The CDR3 DNA reads as TGCAGCGCCGAGGGGCTAGCGGGAGTAAGCGAGCAGTACTTC. Protein: CSAEGLAGVSEQYF.

A few counts support this clonotype. The chain recombines TRBV5-5 with TRBJ2-7, with 10 positions matching TRBD1. The CDR3 has 15 residues. Germline CDR1 reads SGHKS; CDR2 reads YYEKEE (reference sequence). Trimming cost V 1 base and J 5 bases; bases outside gene matches: 6. CDR3 in amino acids: CASSLTGQGTDEQYF. DNA for the CDR3: TGTGCCAGCAGCTTGACGGGACAGGGGACCGACGAGCAGTACTTC.

In this sample, this clonotype turned up a few times. A much larger clone is a single base away; this may be a read error. The V call is TRBV11-2, the J call TRBJ1-2; possible D gene TRBD1, 5 bases. This CDR3 contains 15 residues. Germline assignment: CDR1 SGHAT and CDR2 FQNNGV. Trimming pared 5 bases from V and 2 bases from J, leaving 15 bases between. CDR3 region: CASSRNTGPNYGYTF. DNA of the CDR3: TGTGCCAGCAGCCGAAACACAGGTCCCAACTATGGCTACACCTTC. The variable domain in full, completed from reference TRBV11-2 and TRBJ1-2, reads EAGVAQSPRYKIIEKRQSVAFWCNPISGHATLYWYQQILGQGPKLLIQFQNNGVVDDSQLPKDRFSAERLKGVDSTLKIQPAKLEDSAVYLCASSRNTGPNYGYTFGSGTRLTVV.

The chain links TRBV20-1 to TRBJ2-1; 13 nucleotides line up with TRBD2. CDR1 is DFQATT, CDR2 SNEGSKA, per germline (reference sequence). The CDR3 is 16 residues long. V trimming: 6 bases; J trimming: 2 bases; junction bases outside the gene matches: 7. The CDR3 sequence: CSAKKTSGRAYNEQFF. The CDR3 bases are TGCAGTGCAAAGAAAACTAGCGGGAGGGCCTACAATGAGCAGTTCTTC.

This clonotype was counted ten times or more. The rearrangement uses TRBV30 and TRBJ2-5; no reliable D call. The CDR3 has 11 residues. The ends were cut back, 3 bases at V and 4 bases at J, with 6 bases in the middle. CDR1 is GTSNPN and CDR2 is SVGIG in the germline V gene (reference sequence). CDR3: CAWRNSETQYF. Here the CDR3 DNA reads TGTGCCTGGAGAAATTCAGAGACCCAGTACTTC.

This chain joins TRBV28 and TRBJ2-6; TRBD2 aligns across 11 bases. V lost 6 bases and J lost 2; bases outside the gene matches: 6. This CDR3 contains 17 residues. CDR1 and CDR2 (germline): MDHEN, SYDVKM. CDR3 amino acids: CASSLAGGPPGANVLTF. CDR3 in DNA: TGTGCCAGCAGCCTAGCGGGAGGCCCCCCTGGGGCCAACGTCCTGACTTTC.

This clonotype appeared a few times. CDR3 sequence: CASSPGGSGANVLTF. The CDR3 bases are TGTGCCAGCAGCCCAGGGGGCTCTGGGGCCAACGTCCTGACTTTC. The chain recombines TRBV7-6 with TRBJ2-6, with 7 nucleotides matching TRBD1. The CDR3 loop spans 15 amino acids. Losses at the gene ends were 5 bases for V and 0 bases for J; bases not matched to a gene: 1. In germline, CDR1 is SGHVS, CDR2 FNYEAQ.

The chain has TRBV28 and TRBJ2-1; possibly TRBD1 or TRBD2 for D (5 bases each). V was clipped by 6 bases and J by 8 bases, with 14 bases between them. The length of the CDR3 is 13 residues. The germline CDR1 and CDR2 sequences are MDHEN and SYDVKM. The CDR3 reads CASSLGPTYEQFF. Written as DNA, the CDR3 is TGTGCCAGCAGCCTGGGACCTACTTATGAGCAGTTCTTC.

In its sample, this clonotype was seen a few times. V is TRBV4-1 and J is TRBJ1-2; TRBD1 aligns across 9 bases. In germline, CDR1 is MGHRA, CDR2 YSYEKL. The CDR3 extends over 16 amino acids. The junction had 8 bases not matched to a gene; V was cut back by 4 bases and J by 2 bases. In DNA form, the CDR3 reads TGCGCCAGCAGCCGGACAGGGGAACTAATCAACTATGGCTACACCTTC. Residues: CASSRTGELINYGYTF.

This clonotype was seen a few times. V and J are TRBV20-1 and TRBJ2-1; 9 nucleotides match TRBD2. The V and J ends lost 1 base and 7 bases, in that order; junction bases with no gene match: 8. The germline CDR1 and CDR2 sequences are DFQATT and SNEGSKA (reference sequence). The CDR3 is 15 amino acids. The CDR3, as DNA: TGCAGTGCTAGAGCTCTAGCGGGAATATTGAATGAGCAGTTCTTC. Encoded protein: CSARALAGILNEQFF.

This chain joins TRBV3-1 and TRBJ2-3; the match to TRBD2 covers 9 bases. The CDR3 length is 17 residues. The trim removed 2 bases at V and 2 bases at J, leaving 8 bases unmatched. CDR1 and CDR2 (germline): LGHDT, YNNKEL (reference sequence). The CDR3 bases are TGTGCCAGCAGCCAAAATGGGGCGGGAGGGGTCACAGATACGCAGTATTTT. Its translation is CASSQNGAGGVTDTQYF.

The chain employs TRBV7-2 and TRBJ2-5; 9 bases are shared with TRBD2. The trim removed 3 bases at V and 5 bases at J, leaving 10 bases unmatched. The CDR3 is 16 residues long. Looked up from germline, CDR1 is SGHTA and CDR2 is FQGNSA. CDR3 region: CASSFITSGLTETQYF. The CDR3 DNA reads TGTGCCAGCAGCTTCATCACTAGCGGGTTAACGGAGACCCAGTACTTC.